A single sample is the source of the 8 T cell receptor beta chains below, sequenced in a study of T-cell reconstitution after alpha-beta-depleted transplantation in children. Preparation of the TCRbeta library was carried out with unique molecular identifiers. TCRdb redid the calling of the PCR reads with MiXCR, one entry per CDR3 protein. This sample carries about 74,000 distinct CDR3 sequences, less than 15% of them seen once, and the ten largest clones take around a quarter. The material sequenced was PBMCs, mostly from graft donor cells, taken 180 days after TCRalphabeta/CD19-depleted stem cell transplant. The source is a male patient between 2 and 15 years old who had a stem cell transplant for acute lymphoblastic leukemia, so the T cells may come from the graft donor.

The gene calls are TRBV7-2 and TRBJ2-5; D perhaps matches TRBD2 (6 bases). Germline lookup yields CDR1 SGHTA and CDR2 FQGNSA. Trimming removed 5 bases at V and 10 bases at J, with 17 bases between. The CDR3 runs to 13 residues. The CDR3 region is CASSRPGDWSQYF. The CDR3 DNA sequence: TGTGCCAGCAGCCGTCCGGGGGATTGGAGCCAGTACTTC.

This clonotype was picked up many times. The chain combines TRBV7-2 with TRBJ1-2; maybe TRBD1 (5 bases). The CDR3 has 16 residues. CDR1 and CDR2 (germline): SGHTA, FQGNSA. The V gene lost 1 base and the J gene lost 0 bases, with 12 bases spanning the gap. The CDR3 here is CASSLVGQDSNYGYTF. For the CDR3, the DNA is TGTGCCAGCAGCTTAGTGGGGCAGGACTCTAACTATGGCTACACCTTC.

This clonotype showed up many times. CDR3 in amino acids: CASNNLRGNNEQYF. The CDR3 nucleotides are TGTGCCAGCAACAACCTCCGGGGGAACAACGAGCAGTACTTC. V gene TRBV12-3 or TRBV12-4 combines with J gene TRBJ2-7; the D gene is possibly TRBD2 (6 bases). V was clipped by 7 bases and J by 5 bases, with 18 bases between them. The length of the CDR3 is 14 residues.

In its sample, this clonotype ranks as medium-sized (0.01 to 0.1%). The gene calls are TRBV7-6 and TRBJ2-5; D is possibly TRBD1 (6 bases). The V end lost 3 bases, the J end lost 9 bases, and 11 bases lay between the germline ends. Germline V gene lookup returns CDR1 SGHVS and CDR2 FNYEAQ. The CDR3 is 12 amino acids. The CDR3 coding sequence is TGTGCCAGCAGCTTGAACAGGGTGGCCCAGTACTTC. Its translation is CASSLNRVAQYF.

The chain has TRBV6-5 and TRBJ2-1, with a weak D call TRBD1 (5 bases). V gave up 0 bases and J gave up 6 bases, with 12 bases separating them. CDR1 and CDR2 (germline): MNHEY, SVGAGI. The CDR3 sequence is 15 residues long. This CDR3 is CASSYSRVGPNEQFF. CDR3 coding DNA: TGTGCCAGCAGTTACTCCAGGGTAGGGCCCAATGAGCAGTTCTTC.

The chain has TRBV28 and TRBJ2-2; D unclear. The germline V gene has CDR1 MDHEN and CDR2 SYDVKM. CDR3 size: 11 residues. V lost 2 bases, J lost 12 bases, and 7 bases lay in between. Here the CDR3 DNA reads TGTGCCAGCAGTTTACAGTTGAAGCTGTTTTTT. This translates into CASSLQLKLFF.

The table lists this clonotype with a few counts. V is TRBV7-8 and J is TRBJ1-1; D gene ambiguous. The CDR3 spans 15 residues. V lost 1 base to trimming and J lost 1 base, with 10 bases between them. Germline V CDR1 and CDR2: SGHVS, FQNEAQ. Here the CDR3 reads CASSLEIVRNTEAFF. CDR3 in DNA: TGTGCCAGCAGCTTAGAGATAGTTCGGAACACTGAAGCTTTCTTT. The full variable domain, completed using reference TRBV7-8 and TRBJ1-1, is GAGVSQSPRYKVAKRGQDVALRCDPISGHVSLFWYQQALGQGPEFLTYFQNEAQLDKSGLPSDRFFAERPEGSVSTLKIQRTQQEDSAVYLCASSLEIVRNTEAFFGQGTRLTVV.

This clonotype was observed a handful of times. The chain links TRBV24-1 to TRBJ1-2, with no clear D. Per the germline V gene, CDR1 is KGHDR and CDR2 is SFDVKD. The V end was cut by 4 bases, the J end by 5 bases, with 7 bases between. There are 12 residues in the CDR3. CDR3 sequence: CATSEGIYGYTF. CDR3 DNA sequence: TGTGCCACCAGTGAGGGAATTTATGGCTACACCTTC.